What follows are 21 T cell receptor beta chains derived from one specimen sequenced in a study of CD8+CD57+ T cells in acquired aplastic anemia. Genomic DNA, serving as template, underwent TCR beta VDJ and CDR3 profiling. One entry per CDR3 protein results from TCRdb running MiXCR on the reads. Here the sample spans about 220,000 distinct CDR3 sequences, 34% being singletons. Material: sorted CD4+, CD8+, or CD8+CD57+ T cells (not recorded which) from PBMCs. These receptors originate from a human donor in good health, serving as a control.

The genes are TRBV2 and TRBJ1-6, with 12 bases aligning to TRBD1. This CDR3 comprises 15 residues. The V and J ends lost 8 bases and 8 bases, in that order; junction bases with no gene match: 7. The germline V gene encodes CDR1 SNHLY and CDR2 FYNNEI. This chain's CDR3 is CASSPGTGGDSPLHF. CDR3 nucleotide sequence: TGTGCCAGCTCACCAGGGACAGGGGGCGATTCACCCCTCCACTTT.

The genes are TRBV6-5 and TRBJ1-1; 8 bases align to TRBD1. The ends lost 4 bases at V and 6 bases at J; junction bases unmatched: 4. The germline V gene encodes CDR1 MNHEY and CDR2 SVGAGI. The CDR3 has 13 amino acids. For the CDR3, the DNA is TGTGCCAGCAGTTCGCAGGGGGCCGCTGAAGCTTTCTTT. Translating it yields CASSSQGAAEAFF.

V and J are TRBV20-1 and TRBJ1-2, with 10 bases matching TRBD1. The trim removed 1 base at V and 4 bases at J, leaving 6 bases unmatched. The length of the CDR3 is 15 residues. From germline, CDR1 is DFQATT and CDR2 SNEGSKA (reference sequence). The CDR3: CSARAGGTGAYGYTF. CDR3 DNA sequence: TGCAGTGCTAGAGCAGGCGGGACAGGGGCCTATGGCTACACCTTC.

CDR3 in amino acids: CASSPAGEQPQHF. The CDR3 region has the DNA TGTGCCAGCTCACCAGCAGGGGAACAGCCCCAGCATTTT. The chain couples TRBV18 to TRBJ1-5; D is possibly TRBD1 (6 bases). Trimming took off 2 bases at V and 7 bases at J, with 9 bases between the two ends. The CDR3 spans 13 residues. Germline CDR1 reads KGHSH; CDR2 reads LQKENI. The full variable domain, in which reference TRBV18 and TRBJ1-5 provide the parts outside the CDR3, is NAGVMQNPRHLVRRRGQEARLRCSPMKGHSHVYWYRQLPEEGLKFMVYLQKENIIDESGMPKERFSAEFPKEGPSILRIQQVVRGDSAAYFCASSPAGEQPQHFGDGTRLSIL.

Many counts were recorded for this clonotype. This chain uses TRBV7-9 with TRBJ2-7, with D unresolved. CDR1 is SEHNR and CDR2 is FQNEAQ in the germline V gene (reference sequence). The CDR3 loop spans 11 amino acids. Trimming shortened V by 5 bases and J by 5 bases, and 7 bases separated the two germline ends. This CDR3 is CASSLSHEQYF. The DNA of the CDR3 is TGTGCCAGCAGCCTCTCTCACGAGCAGTACTTC.

This clonotype was counted ten times or more. V usage is TRBV9 and J usage is TRBJ2-1, with D possibly matching TRBD2 (5 bases). This CDR3 spans 14 amino acids. The ends were cut back, 3 bases at V and 5 bases at J, with 12 bases in the middle. Germline V lookup: CDR1 SGDLS, CDR2 YYNGEE. CDR3 nucleotides: TGTGCCAGCAGCGCAGGAGGATGGAACAATGAGCAGTTCTTC. Translating gives CASSAGGWNNEQFF.

This clonotype was detected ten times or more. The CDR3 sequence is CASRTGGFTDTQYF. CDR3 DNA sequence: TGTGCCAGCAGGACGGGGGGGTTCACAGATACGCAGTATTTT. The chain combines TRBV2 with TRBJ2-3; 8 bases align to TRBD2. V trimming: 6 bases; J trimming: 2 bases; junction bases outside the gene matches: 4. The germline V gene has CDR1 SNHLY and CDR2 FYNNEI. This CDR3 has 14 amino acids. The full variable domain, its missing parts supplied by reference TRBV2 and TRBJ2-3, is EPEVTQTPSHQVTQMGQEVILRCVPISNHLYFYWYRQILGQKVEFLVSFYNNEISEKSEIFDDQFSVERPDGSNFTLKIRSTKLEDSAMYFCASRTGGFTDTQYFGPGTRLTVL.

A note on this clonotype: Just one base apart from a much larger clone, this may be a read error. The chain uses TRBV10-1 and TRBJ2-2; 7 positions agree with TRBD1. The junction had 6 bases not matched to a gene; V was cut back by 4 bases and J by 13 bases. Germline assignment: CDR1 WNHNN and CDR2 SYGVQD (reference sequence). The CDR3 has 12 residues. The CDR3 bases are TGCGCCAGCAGTGGGGACAGCCGGGGGCTGTTTTTT. Translating it yields CASSGDSRGLFF.

This clonotype turned up a few times. The chain uses TRBV11-2 and TRBJ2-1; 11 bases agree with TRBD2. J lost 0 bases, V lost 6 bases, and 4 bases had no gene match. Germline-derived CDR1 and CDR2 are SGHAT and FQNNGV. This CDR3 has 16 residues. The DNA for the CDR3 is TGTGCCAGCAGACAGACTAGCGGGGTCTCCTACAATGAGCAGTTCTTC. This translates into CASRQTSGVSYNEQFF.

This clonotype was seen a few times. A read error is possible here, since a much larger clone lies one base away. The rearrangement links TRBV7-3 to TRBJ2-1; the match to TRBD2 covers 11 bases. This CDR3 is 15 amino acids long. The germline CDR1 and CDR2 sequences are SGHTA and FQGTGA. CDR3 protein: CAGSSTSGSTNEQFF. For the CDR3, the DNA is TGTGCCGGCAGCTCCACTAGCGGGAGCACCAATGAGCAGTTCTTC.

The chain is built from TRBV10-2 and TRBJ2-1, with D possibly being TRBD2 (6 bases). The CDR3 runs 15 residues. Germline CDR1 reads WSHSY; CDR2 reads SAAADI. V lost 2 bases and J 7 bases, leaving 15 bases between the germline ends. In DNA, the CDR3 is TGCGCCAGCAGTGAGGCGGGATTGCTGGGGAATGAGCAGTTCTTC. It is translated as CASSEAGLLGNEQFF.

This chain connects TRBV7-8 to TRBJ2-7; D is unresolved. V lost 6 bases, J lost 5 bases, and 11 bases lay in between. Germline V gene sequence: CDR1 SGHVS, CDR2 FQNEAQ. This CDR3 contains 12 residues. The CDR3 nucleotides read TGTGCCAGCAGACCCCGAGGCGACGAGCAGTACTTC. Protein: CASRPRGDEQYF.

This chain connects TRBV10-3 to TRBJ2-6; D is unresolved. V dropped 2 bases and J dropped 2 bases, with 7 bases sitting between them. Germline CDR1 ENHRY, CDR2 SYGVKD. The CDR3 covers 15 residues. CDR3 loop: CAISEGQPGANVLTF. The DNA of the CDR3 is TGTGCCATCAGTGAGGGCCAGCCTGGGGCCAACGTCCTGACTTTC.

V gene TRBV4-2 combines with J gene TRBJ2-2, with D possibly being TRBD1 (6 bases). V was shortened by 10 bases and J by 2 bases, with 8 bases between the two germline ends. CDR1 is LGHNA and CDR2 is YNFKEQ in the germline V gene. This CDR3 is built from 12 residues. The CDR3 DNA follows: TGTGCCATCAGGGGTAACACCGGGGAGCTGTTTTTT. Its translation is CAIRGNTGELFF.

In this sample, this clonotype turned up a few times. This chain links TRBV2 with TRBJ1-3; D is undetermined. Germline CDR1 is SNHLY and CDR2 is FYNNEI. The CDR3 extends over 14 amino acids. Trimming shortened V by 6 bases and J by 4 bases, and 13 bases separated the two germline ends. The CDR3 protein is CASSPSQSGNTIYF. The CDR3 coding sequence is TGTGCCAGCAGCCCATCGCAGAGCGGAAACACCATATATTTT.

This sequence joins TRBV2 and TRBJ2-3; D not certain. The CDR3 has 12 amino acids. Germline assignment: CDR1 SNHLY and CDR2 FYNNEI. V lost 8 bases and J lost 1, with 7 bases in between. CDR3 coding DNA: TGTGCCAGCGTGGACCGCACAGATACGCAGTATTTT. Residues: CASVDRTDTQYF.

In this sample, this clonotype turned up many times. The chain combines TRBV10-1 with TRBJ1-3; a possible D gene is TRBD1 (5 bases). CDR3 length equals 18 residues. V lost 0 bases and J lost 0, with 15 bases in between. CDR1 and CDR2 (germline): WNHNN, SYGVQD (reference sequence). The CDR3 sequence is CASSESVISGGSGNTIYF. CDR3 nucleotide sequence: TGCGCCAGCAGTGAGTCGGTCATCTCGGGGGGCTCTGGAAACACCATATATTTT.

This clonotype has just one count. A single base separates this from a much larger clone, so it may be a read error. The rearrangement links TRBV7-8 to TRBJ2-1; no firm D call. This CDR3 is 15 amino acids long. Germline assignment: CDR1 SGHVS and CDR2 FQNEAQ. This CDR3 reads CASSLRPESYTEQFF. DNA for the CDR3: TGTGCCAGCAGCTTAAGGCCGGAGTCCTACACTGAGCAGTTCTTC.

The chain carries TRBV18 and TRBJ1-2, with D uncertain. The CDR3 totals 15 residues. Germline CDR1 reads KGHSH; CDR2 reads LQKENI. V was trimmed by 10 bases and J by 3 bases, leaving 21 bases between them. The CDR3 is CATQTSTLKDYGYTF. CDR3 DNA sequence: TGTGCCACCCAAACGTCGACCCTAAAGGACTATGGCTACACCTTC.

About this clonotype itself: As the CDR3 is not closed by the conserved phenylalanine or tryptophan, this likely results from a read error. The limits of the CDR3 on the DNA are not certain, so only TCRdb's listed CDR3 is given. The V call is TRBV9, the J call TRBJ1-6; the table's D call of TRBD1 was not tested on the DNA. Per germline, CDR1 SGDLS and CDR2 YYNGEE. Both ends counted, the CDR3 spans 14 residues. The CDR3 sequence: CASSPTGGESPFHL.

This clonotype has ten or more counts. The chain joins TRBV4-1 to TRBJ1-6; D uncertain. With 1 base removed from V and 6 bases from J, the gap between germline ends came to 13 bases. The CDR3 consists of 16 residues. Germline V gene lookup returns CDR1 MGHRA and CDR2 YSYEKL. The CDR3 DNA follows: TGCGCCAGCAGCCAAGGGCGACTGGCTCTTAATTCACCCCTCCACTTT. This encodes CASSQGRLALNSPLHF.